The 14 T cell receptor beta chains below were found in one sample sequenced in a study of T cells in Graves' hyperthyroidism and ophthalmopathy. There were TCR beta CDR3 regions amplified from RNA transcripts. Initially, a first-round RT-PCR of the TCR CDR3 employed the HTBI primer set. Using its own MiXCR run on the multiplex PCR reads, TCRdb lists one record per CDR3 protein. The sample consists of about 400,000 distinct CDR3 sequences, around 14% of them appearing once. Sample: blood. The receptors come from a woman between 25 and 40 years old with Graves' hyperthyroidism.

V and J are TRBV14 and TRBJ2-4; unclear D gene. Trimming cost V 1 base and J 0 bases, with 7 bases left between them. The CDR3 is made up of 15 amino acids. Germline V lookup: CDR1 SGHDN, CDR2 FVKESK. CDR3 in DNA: TGTGCCAGCAGCCAAGGGTCTGTAGCCAAAAACATTCAGTACTTC. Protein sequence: CASSQGSVAKNIQYF.

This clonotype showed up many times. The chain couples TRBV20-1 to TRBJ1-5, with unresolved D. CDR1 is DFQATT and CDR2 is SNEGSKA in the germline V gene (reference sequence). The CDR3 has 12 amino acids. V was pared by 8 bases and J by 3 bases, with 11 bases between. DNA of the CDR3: TGCAGTTCCCAGCAGGACAATCAGCCCCAGCATTTT. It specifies CSSQQDNQPQHF.

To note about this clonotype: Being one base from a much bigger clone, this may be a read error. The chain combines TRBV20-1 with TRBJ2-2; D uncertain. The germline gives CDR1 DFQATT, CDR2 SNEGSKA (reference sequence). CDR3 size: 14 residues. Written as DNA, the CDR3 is TGCAATGCTAGTGGGGTCGTGAACACCGGGGAGCTGTTTTTT. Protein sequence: CNASGVVNTGELFF.

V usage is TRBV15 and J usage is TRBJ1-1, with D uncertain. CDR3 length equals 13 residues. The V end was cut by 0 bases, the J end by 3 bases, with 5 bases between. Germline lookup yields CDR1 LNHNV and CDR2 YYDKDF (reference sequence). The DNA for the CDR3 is TGTGCCACCAGCAGAGACCGATACACTGAAGCTTTCTTT. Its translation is CATSRDRYTEAFF.

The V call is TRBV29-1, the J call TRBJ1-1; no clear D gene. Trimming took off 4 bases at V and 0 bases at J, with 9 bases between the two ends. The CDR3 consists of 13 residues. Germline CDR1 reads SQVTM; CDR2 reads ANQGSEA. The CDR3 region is CSVVTRMNTEAFF. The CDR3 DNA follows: TGCAGCGTTGTTACTAGGATGAACACTGAAGCTTTCTTT.

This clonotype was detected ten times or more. Here the CDR3 reads CASSLDGSTFYNEQFF. The CDR3 nucleotides are TGTGCCAGCAGTTTGGACGGGAGTACGTTCTACAATGAGCAGTTCTTC. The V call is TRBV12-3 or TRBV12-4, the J call TRBJ2-1; tentatively, D is TRBD2 (6 bases). The CDR3 has 16 amino acids. Trimming removed 3 bases from V and 3 bases from J, with 15 bases in between.

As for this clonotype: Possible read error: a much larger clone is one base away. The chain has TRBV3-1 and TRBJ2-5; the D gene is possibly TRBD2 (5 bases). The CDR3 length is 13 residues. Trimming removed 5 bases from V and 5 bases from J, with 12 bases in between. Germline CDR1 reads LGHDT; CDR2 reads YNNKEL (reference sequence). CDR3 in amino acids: CASSTKGGETQYF. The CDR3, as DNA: TGTGCCAGCAGCACGAAGGGCGGGGAGACCCAGTACTTC.

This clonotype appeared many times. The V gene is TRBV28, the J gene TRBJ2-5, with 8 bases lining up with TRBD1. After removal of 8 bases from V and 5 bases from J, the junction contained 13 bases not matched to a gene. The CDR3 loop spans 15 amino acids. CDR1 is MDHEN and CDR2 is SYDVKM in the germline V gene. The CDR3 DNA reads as TGTGCCAGCGACGCCCGCAGGGGGCGCGTCGAGACCCAGTACTTC. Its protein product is CASDARRGRVETQYF.

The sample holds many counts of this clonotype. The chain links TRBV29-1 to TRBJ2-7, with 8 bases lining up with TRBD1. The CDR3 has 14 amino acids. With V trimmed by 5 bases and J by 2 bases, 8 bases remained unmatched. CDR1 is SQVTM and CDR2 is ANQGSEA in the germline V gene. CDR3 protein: CSVSLTGAPYEQYF. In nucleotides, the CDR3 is TGCAGCGTTTCGTTGACAGGGGCTCCCTACGAGCAGTACTTC.

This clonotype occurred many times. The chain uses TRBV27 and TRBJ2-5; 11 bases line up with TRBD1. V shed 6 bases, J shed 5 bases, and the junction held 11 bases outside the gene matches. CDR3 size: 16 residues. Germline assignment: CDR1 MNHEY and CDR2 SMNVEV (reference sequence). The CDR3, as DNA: TGTGCCAGCAGACCACCGGACAGGGGGCTCGGGGAGACCCAGTACTTC. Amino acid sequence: CASRPPDRGLGETQYF.

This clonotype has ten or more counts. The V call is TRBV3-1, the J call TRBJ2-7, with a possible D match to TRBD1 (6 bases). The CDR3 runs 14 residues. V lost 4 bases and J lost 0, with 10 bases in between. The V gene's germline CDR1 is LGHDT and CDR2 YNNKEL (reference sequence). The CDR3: CASSLRDNSYEQYF. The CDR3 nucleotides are TGTGCCAGCAGCCTACGGGACAACTCCTACGAGCAGTACTTC.

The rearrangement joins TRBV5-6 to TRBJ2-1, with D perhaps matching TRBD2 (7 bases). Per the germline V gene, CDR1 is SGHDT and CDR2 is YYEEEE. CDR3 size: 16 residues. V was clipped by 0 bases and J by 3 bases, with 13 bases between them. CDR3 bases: TGTGCCAGCAGCTTGGATGCGGGGGCAATCTACAATGAGCAGTTCTTC. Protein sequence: CASSLDAGAIYNEQFF.

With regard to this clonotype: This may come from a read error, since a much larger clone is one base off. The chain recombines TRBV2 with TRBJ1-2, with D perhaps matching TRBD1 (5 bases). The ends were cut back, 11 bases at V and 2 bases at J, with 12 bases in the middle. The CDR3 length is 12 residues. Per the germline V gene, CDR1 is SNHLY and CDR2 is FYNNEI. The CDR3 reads CACGGGNYGYTF. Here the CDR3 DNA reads TGTGCCTGCGGGGGGGGGAACTATGGCTACACCTTC.

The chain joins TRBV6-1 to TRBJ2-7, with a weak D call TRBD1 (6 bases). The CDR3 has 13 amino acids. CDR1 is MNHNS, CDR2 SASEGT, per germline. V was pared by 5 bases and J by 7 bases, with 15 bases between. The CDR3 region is CASSRQASGEQYF. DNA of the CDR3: TGTGCCAGCAGTCGACAGGCTTCGGGGGAGCAGTACTTC.